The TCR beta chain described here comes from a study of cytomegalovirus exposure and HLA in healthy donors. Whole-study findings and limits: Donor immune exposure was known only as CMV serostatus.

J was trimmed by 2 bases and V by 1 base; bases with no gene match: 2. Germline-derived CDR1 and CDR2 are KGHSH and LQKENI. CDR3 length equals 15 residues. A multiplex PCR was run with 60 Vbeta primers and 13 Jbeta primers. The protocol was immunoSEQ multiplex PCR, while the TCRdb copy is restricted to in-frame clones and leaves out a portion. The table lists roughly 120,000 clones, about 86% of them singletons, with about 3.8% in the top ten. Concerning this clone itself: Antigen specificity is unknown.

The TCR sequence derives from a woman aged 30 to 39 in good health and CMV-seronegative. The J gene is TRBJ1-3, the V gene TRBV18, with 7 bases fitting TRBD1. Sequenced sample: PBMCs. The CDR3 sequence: CASSPRDSTGNTIYF. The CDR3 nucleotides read TGTGCCAGCTCACCACGGGACAGTACTGGAAACACCATATATTTT.